This T cell receptor (beta chain) is from a study of identifying expanded T cells in peripheral blood. This clone was counted a single time. Its target is not known. Study findings and constraints: Across healthy donors, higher total template counts meant significantly greater approximately two-week count variance. Differentially abundant clones: 1 to 1.5 between replicates, 16.4 at around 14 days, 19 to 20 at four.

The CDR3 spans 11 residues. The germline V gene has CDR1 MNHEY and CDR2 SVGAGI. The V end was cut by 8 bases, the J end by 0 bases, with 3 bases between. Assay used: immunoSEQ multiplex PCR; TCRdb lists only in-frame clones, some missing. Altogether some 78,000 clones are present, about 88% being singletons, with the ten largest covering roughly 20%. During the collection period, no donor immune events like infections were recorded. The chain is built from TRBV6-5 and TRBJ2-3; no clear D gene. The clonotype was recovered from a person aged 18 to 70 in good health. Material for sequencing was blood. The CDR3 loop reads CASQSTDTQYF. DNA of the CDR3: TGTGCCAGCCAGAGCACAGATACGCAGTATTTT.